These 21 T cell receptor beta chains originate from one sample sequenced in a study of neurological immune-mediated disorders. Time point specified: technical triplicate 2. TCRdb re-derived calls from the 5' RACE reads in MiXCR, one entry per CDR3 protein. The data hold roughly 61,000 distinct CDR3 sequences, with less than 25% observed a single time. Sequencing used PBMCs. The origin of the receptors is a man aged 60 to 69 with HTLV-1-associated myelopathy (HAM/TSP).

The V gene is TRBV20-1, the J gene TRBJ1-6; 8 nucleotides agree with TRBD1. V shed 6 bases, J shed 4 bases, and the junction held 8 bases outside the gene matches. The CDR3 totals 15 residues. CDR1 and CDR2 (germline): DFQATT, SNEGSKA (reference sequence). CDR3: CSATGGKGYNSPLHF. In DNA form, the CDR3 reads TGCAGTGCCACAGGGGGGAAAGGATATAATTCACCCCTCCACTTT.

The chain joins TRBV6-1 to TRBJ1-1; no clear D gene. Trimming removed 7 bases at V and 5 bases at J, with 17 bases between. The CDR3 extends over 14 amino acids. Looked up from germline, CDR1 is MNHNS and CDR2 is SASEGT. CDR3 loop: CASNLGRGGTEAFF. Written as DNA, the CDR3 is TGTGCCAGCAACCTAGGACGGGGAGGGACTGAAGCTTTCTTT.

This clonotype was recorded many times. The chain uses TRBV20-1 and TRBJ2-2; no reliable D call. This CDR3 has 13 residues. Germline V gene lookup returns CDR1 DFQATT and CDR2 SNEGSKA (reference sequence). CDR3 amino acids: CSVAPRATGELFF. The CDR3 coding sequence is TGCAGCGTGGCACCTCGGGCCACCGGGGAGCTGTTTTTT.

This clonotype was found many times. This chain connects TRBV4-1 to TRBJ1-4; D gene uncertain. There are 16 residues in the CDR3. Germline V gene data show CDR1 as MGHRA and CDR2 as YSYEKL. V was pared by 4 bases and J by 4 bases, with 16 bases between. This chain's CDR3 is CASSLNAGGVNEKLFF. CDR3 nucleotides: TGCGCCAGCAGCCTAAACGCTGGCGGCGTTAATGAAAAACTGTTTTTT.

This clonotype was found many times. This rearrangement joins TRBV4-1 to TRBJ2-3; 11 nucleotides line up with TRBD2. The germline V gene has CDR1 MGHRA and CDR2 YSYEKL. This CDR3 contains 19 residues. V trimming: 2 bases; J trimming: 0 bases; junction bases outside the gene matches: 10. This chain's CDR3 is CASSQSLSWTSGSTDTQYF. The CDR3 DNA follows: TGCGCCAGCAGCCAATCCTTATCGTGGACTAGCGGGAGCACAGATACGCAGTATTTT.

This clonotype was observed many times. The CDR3 bases are TGTGCCAGCAGCTTCGCGGGAGGGTCCACAGATACGCAGTATTTT. Protein product: CASSFAGGSTDTQYF. This rearrangement joins TRBV5-6 to TRBJ2-3; TRBD2 matches 9 bases. The CDR3 extends over 15 amino acids. V dropped 2 bases and J dropped 2; count of bases not matched to a gene: 3. CDR1 SGHDT and CDR2 YYEEEE come from the germline V gene.

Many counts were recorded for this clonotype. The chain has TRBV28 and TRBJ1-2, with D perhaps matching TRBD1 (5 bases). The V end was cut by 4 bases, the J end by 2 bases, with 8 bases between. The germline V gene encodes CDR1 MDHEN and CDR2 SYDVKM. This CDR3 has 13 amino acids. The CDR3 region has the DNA TGTGCCAGCAGTTCGGGGCCCAACTATGGCTACACCTTC. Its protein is CASSSGPNYGYTF.

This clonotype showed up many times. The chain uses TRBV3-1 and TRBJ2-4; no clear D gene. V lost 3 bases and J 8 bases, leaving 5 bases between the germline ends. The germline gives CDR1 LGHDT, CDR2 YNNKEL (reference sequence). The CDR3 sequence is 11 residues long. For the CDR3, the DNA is TGTGCCAGCAGCCAGTCGTACATTCAGTACTTC. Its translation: CASSQSYIQYF.

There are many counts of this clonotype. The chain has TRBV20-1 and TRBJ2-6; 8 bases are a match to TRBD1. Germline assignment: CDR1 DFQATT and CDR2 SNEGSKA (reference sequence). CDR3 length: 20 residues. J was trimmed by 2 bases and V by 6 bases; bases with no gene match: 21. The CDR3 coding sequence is TGCAGTGCCTCACCGACCGGACAGGGAAAGTATGGGGCTGGGGCCAACGTCCTGACTTTC. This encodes CSASPTGQGKYGAGANVLTF.

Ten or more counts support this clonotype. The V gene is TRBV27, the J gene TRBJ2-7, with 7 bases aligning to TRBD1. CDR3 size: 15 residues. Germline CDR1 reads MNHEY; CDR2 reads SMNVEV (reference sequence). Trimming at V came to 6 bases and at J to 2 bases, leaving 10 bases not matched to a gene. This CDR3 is CASRPTGQRTYEQYF. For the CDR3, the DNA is TGTGCCAGCAGACCGACGGGACAGCGAACCTACGAGCAGTACTTC.

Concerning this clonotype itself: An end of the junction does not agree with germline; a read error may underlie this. The CDR3 DNA sequence: TGTGCCAACAGCCTGCCAGAGCGGGAGCCGCAGTACTTC. Its translation is CANSLPEREPQYF. J is TRBJ2-7 and V is TRBV7-2; 8 bases agree with TRBD2. Germline loops: CDR1 SGHTA, CDR2 FQGNSA. The CDR3 runs 13 residues.

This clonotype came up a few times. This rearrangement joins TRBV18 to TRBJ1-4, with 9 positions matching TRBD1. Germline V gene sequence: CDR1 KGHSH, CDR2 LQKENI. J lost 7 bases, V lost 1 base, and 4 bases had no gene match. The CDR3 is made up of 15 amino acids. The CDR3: CASSPLSTGGEKLFF. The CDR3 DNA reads TGTGCCAGCTCACCACTCTCGACAGGGGGTGAAAAACTGTTTTTT.

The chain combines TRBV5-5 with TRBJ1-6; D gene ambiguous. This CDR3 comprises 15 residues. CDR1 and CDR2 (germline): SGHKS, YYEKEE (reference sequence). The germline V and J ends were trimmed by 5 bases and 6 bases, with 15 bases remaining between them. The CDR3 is CASSRSWELNSPLHF. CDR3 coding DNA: TGTGCCAGCAGTCGAAGTTGGGAGCTTAATTCACCCCTCCACTTT.

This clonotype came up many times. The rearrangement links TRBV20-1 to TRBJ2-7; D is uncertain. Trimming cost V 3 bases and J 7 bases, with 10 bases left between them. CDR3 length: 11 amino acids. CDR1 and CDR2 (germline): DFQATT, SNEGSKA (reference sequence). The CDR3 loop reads CSASLTMEQYF. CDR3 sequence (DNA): TGCAGTGCTAGTTTGACCATGGAGCAGTACTTC.

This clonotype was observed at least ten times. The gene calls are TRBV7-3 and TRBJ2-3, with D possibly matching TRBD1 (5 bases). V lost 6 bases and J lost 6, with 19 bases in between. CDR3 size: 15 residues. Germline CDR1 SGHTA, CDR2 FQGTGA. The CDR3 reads CASSFTGMGTDTQYF. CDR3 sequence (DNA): TGTGCCAGCAGTTTCACAGGAATGGGTACGGATACGCAGTATTTT.

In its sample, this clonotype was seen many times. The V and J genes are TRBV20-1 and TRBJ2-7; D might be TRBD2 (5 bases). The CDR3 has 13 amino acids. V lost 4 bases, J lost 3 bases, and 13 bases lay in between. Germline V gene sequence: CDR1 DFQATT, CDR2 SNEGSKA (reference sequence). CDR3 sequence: CSATRLIFYEQYF. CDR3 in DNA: TGCAGTGCTACTAGACTAATCTTCTACGAGCAGTACTTC.

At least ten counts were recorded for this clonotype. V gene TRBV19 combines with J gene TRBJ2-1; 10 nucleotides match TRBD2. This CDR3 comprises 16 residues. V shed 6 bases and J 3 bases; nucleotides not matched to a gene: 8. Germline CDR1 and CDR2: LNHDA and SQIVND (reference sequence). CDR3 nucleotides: TGTGCCAGTAGAATGGTGGGGACTAGCGACTACAATGAGCAGTTCTTC. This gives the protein CASRMVGTSDYNEQFF.

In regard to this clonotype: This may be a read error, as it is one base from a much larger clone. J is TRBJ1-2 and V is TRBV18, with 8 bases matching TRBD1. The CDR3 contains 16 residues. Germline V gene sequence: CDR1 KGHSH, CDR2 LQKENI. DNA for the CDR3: TGTGCCAGCTCACCACCGGTAGGACAGGGCAACTATTGCTACACCTTC. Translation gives CASSPPVGQGNYCYTF.

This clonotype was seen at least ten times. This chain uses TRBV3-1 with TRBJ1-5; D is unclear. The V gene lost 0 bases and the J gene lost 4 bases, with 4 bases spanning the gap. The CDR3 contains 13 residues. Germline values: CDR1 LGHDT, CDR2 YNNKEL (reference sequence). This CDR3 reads CASSQDHNQPQHF. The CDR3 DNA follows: TGTGCCAGCAGCCAAGATCATAATCAGCCCCAGCATTTT.

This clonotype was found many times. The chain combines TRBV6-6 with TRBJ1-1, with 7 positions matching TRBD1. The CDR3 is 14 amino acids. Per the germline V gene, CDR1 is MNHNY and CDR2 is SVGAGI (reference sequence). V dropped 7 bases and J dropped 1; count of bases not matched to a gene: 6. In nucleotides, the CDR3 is TGTGCCAGCATCCCCGGGACAGAGAACACTGAAGCTTTCTTT. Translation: CASIPGTENTEAFF.

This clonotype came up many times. The CDR3 nucleotides read TGTGCCAGCAGTTTCGGGGTCGTCACAGATACGCAGTATTTT. Amino acid sequence: CASSFGVVTDTQYF. The genes are TRBV28 and TRBJ2-3; maybe TRBD2 (5 bases). The V end was cut by 3 bases, the J end by 2 bases, with 9 bases between. Per germline, CDR1 MDHEN and CDR2 SYDVKM. This CDR3 spans 14 amino acids.